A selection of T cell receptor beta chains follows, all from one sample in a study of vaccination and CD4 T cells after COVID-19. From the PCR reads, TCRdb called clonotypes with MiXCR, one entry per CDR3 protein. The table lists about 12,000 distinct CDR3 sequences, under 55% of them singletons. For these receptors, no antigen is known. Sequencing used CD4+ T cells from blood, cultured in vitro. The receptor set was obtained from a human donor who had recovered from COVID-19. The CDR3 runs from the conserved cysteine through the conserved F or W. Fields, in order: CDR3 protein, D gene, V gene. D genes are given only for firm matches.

CSATFGAQRFF . TRBV20-1
CATSRALAGGSVYEQYF TRBD2 TRBV15
CSARVVAGGNYGYTF TRBD1 TRBV20-1
CASSLVTETEAFF . TRBV7-9
CASSPNLGQGIGYTF TRBD1 TRBV18
CASSQTGFGSPLHF . TRBV6-4
CASRRGTDTQYF . TRBV6-1
CSVLIAGAGGYTF . TRBV29-1
CRGYNTGELFF . TRBV20-1
CSARGAGTGANTEAFF TRBD1 TRBV20-1
CASSFLPQEKLFF . TRBV28
CSAEGPRADTQYF . TRBV20-1
CASSLGETGKQYF . TRBV5-1
CASSQETANTQYF . TRBV4-3
CATSARLNTGELFF . TRBV24-1
CASRRQGRTGELFF . TRBV2
CASSLGFTSRPQHF . TRBV12-3/TRBV12-4
CASSLSVIAPSPRTLAKNIQYF . TRBV27
CASTMRENEQFF . TRBV7-9
CASLGSLNYGYTF . TRBV5-6
CATRGGENTGELFF TRBD2 TRBV6-1
CASSPRRGGGNSPLHF . TRBV18
CSARDGGGTINQPQHF . TRBV20-1
CSARSAGTGGNTEAFF TRBD1 TRBV20-1
CASAGTGLVNEQFF TRBD1 TRBV28
CSARPAGQSNQPQHF . TRBV20-1
CASRETGGGGTEAFF . TRBV28
CASSSLGGARYGAFF . TRBV27
CSARDGRESTDTQYF TRBD2 TRBV20-1
CASSTGTDRRETQYF . TRBV3-1
CASTPLLAGGYEQYF TRBD2 TRBV6-2/TRBV6-3
CASSLDRTRTQETQYF . TRBV7-9
CATSRDFSGSQQYF TRBD2 TRBV15
CASSEVGTGVNQPQHF TRBD1 TRBV6-1
CSVEIGATGNTIYF . TRBV29-1
CASSDLAGGEYNEQFF TRBD2 TRBV6-4
CASSPPWASTDTQYF . TRBV7-2
CASSRRGRMNTEAFF . TRBV27
CASSSPGLAGHSSYNEQFF TRBD2 TRBV7-3
CASSPQGPTNYGYTF . TRBV18
CASSYSKARNSDTQYF . TRBV6-5
CSARPPNNYGYTF . TRBV20-1
CASSAGNPYEQYF . TRBV5-4
CASSQDTYSNQPQHF . TRBV4-2
CASSDLLSSPLHF . TRBV6-1
CASSLVPSGSYNEQFF TRBD2 TRBV7-2
CSARGLASRYEQYF TRBD2 TRBV20-1
CASSPGTESYEQYF . TRBV18
CASTQQGTSNQPQHF TRBD1 TRBV28
CATSRGRGQEYGYTF TRBD1 TRBV15
CASSKLGIGGPLYRTDTQYF . TRBV21-1
CSARGTGGDEKLFF TRBD1 TRBV20-1
CASSVGPRQGADTEAFF TRBD1 TRBV25-1
CASRPSGSYEQYF . TRBV6-1
CATSRRGTEAFF . TRBV15